The present entry profiles one T cell receptor beta chain with its context. Its antigen specificity is not known. Base qualities are not recorded, but no much larger clone differs from it by a single base. The library was obtained by PCR. The reads were generated on an Illumina HiSeq 2500. TCR libraries were prepared with molecular barcoding, using unique molecular identifiers to normalize TCRbeta repertoire quantification. TCRdb reprocessing: public reads trimmed at Q25 with fastp, clones called with MiXCR, in-frame beta chains kept. Each CDR3 protein gets just one entry, which takes the most common genes and DNA from the rows behind it. The sample table records 350,000 to 400,000 distinct CDR3 sequences; roughly 22% of these occur just once. The ten biggest clones cover approximately 3.8% of the sample. This sample was included in a study of T-cell reconstitution after alpha-beta-depleted transplantation in children (dated by TCRdb to about 2016). Regarding the complete study: The study quantitatively tracked T-cell immune reconstitution after TCRalphabeta/CD19-depleted allogeneic hematopoietic cell transplantation in children using TCR repertoire profiling.

The clonotype was recovered from a human donor who donated a stem cell graft to a child with acute myeloid leukemia. Sample: PBMCs from the stem cell graft donor, taken from the stem cell graft.

For the CDR3, the sequence is CASSTPGLAGVTQYF. In nucleotides, the sequence is TGTGCCAGCAGCACACCGGGACTAGCGGGAGTTACGCAGTATTTT. Rearrangement joined TRBV7-9 to TRBJ2-3; TRBD2 fits 14 bases in the junction. At the junction V is shortened by 5 bases and J by 8 bases; bases outside the gene matches: 6. Based on the germline V gene (reference sequence), the CDR1 and CDR2 sequences are SEHNR and FQNEAQ. From the cysteine up to the phenylalanine, the CDR3 has a length of 15 residues. Just CDR3 DNA is preserved here, 45 bases in frame from base 1.